This TCR beta chain was sequenced for a study of CD8 T cells in Susac syndrome. The CDR3 length is 17 residues. Germline V lookup: CDR1 SQVTM, CDR2 ANQGSEA. V shed 6 bases, J shed 8 bases, and the junction held 18 bases outside the gene matches. RNA amounts of roughly 0.5 to 1 ug underwent reverse transcription with random hexamers. immunoSEQ multiplex PCR amplified TCR beta CDR3 across 54 Vbeta, 13 Jbeta. MiXCR, run by TCRdb on the immunoSEQ multiplex PCR reads, gives a single entry per CDR3 protein. The sample has around 230,000 distinct CDR3 sequences, about 96% seen once; the top ten hold 0.095%. TCR beta sequencing covered blood CD8+ and CD4+ T cells. Patients with stable or active relapsing-remitting disease, all of them treatment-naive, made up the multiple sclerosis controls. The study, taken as a whole, reports: The study's TCR sequencing and HLA analysis drew on a certain number of individuals. That number was acknowledged as relatively small.

With respect to this clonotype: Its antigen is not known.

The sequence was collected from a human donor with multiple sclerosis. This chain links TRBV29-1 with TRBJ2-1, with TRBD2 matching 11 bases. Specimen: CD4+ T cells from PBMCs. The CDR3 loop is CSVRSPQASGGRDEQFF. CDR3 sequence (DNA): TGCAGCGTCCGATCACCCCAAGCTAGCGGGGGGAGAGATGAGCAGTTCTTC.